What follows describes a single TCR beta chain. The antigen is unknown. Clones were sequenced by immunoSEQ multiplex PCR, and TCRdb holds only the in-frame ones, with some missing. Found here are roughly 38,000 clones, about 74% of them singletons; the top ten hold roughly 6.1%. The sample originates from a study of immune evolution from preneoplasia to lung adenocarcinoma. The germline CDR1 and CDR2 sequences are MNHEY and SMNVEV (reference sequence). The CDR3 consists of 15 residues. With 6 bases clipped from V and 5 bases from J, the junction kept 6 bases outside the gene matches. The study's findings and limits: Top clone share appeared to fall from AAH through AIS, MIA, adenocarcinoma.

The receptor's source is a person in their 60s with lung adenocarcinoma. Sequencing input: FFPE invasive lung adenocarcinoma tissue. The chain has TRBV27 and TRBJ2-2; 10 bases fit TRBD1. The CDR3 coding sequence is TGTGCCAGCAGCCCCTGGGACAGGGGTACCGGGGAGCTGTTTTTT. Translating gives CASSPWDRGTGELFF.